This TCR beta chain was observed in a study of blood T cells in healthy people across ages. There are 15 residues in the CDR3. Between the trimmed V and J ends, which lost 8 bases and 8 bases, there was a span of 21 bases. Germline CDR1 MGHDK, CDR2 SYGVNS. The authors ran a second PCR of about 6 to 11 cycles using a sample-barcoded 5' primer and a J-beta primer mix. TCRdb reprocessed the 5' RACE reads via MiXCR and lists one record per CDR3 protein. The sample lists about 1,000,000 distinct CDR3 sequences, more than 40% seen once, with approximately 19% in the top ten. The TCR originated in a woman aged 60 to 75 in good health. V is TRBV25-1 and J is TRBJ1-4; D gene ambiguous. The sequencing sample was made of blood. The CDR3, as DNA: TGTGCCAGCCCTCCGGAGGGCAGCTTAGGGGAAAAACTGTTTTTT. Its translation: CASPPEGSLGEKLFF. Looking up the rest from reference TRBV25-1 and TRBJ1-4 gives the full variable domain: EADIYQTPRYLVIGTGKKITLECSQTMGHDKMYWYQQDPGMELHLIHYSYGVNSTEKGDLSSESTVSRIRTEHFPLTLESARPSHTSQYLCASPPEGSLGEKLFFGSGTQLSVL.